Below are 27 T cell receptor beta chains sequenced from a single sample in a study of prognosis after radiotherapy for stage I lung cancer. Genomic DNA served as the source from which two-round multiplex PCR generated TCR beta CDR3 amplicons. The first PCR round targeted every TRBV and TRBJ gene with specific primers. TCRdb independently ran MiXCR on the multiplex PCR reads; one entry per CDR3 protein. Altogether 30,000 to 40,000 distinct CDR3 sequences are present, roughly a quarter being singletons, with the ten largest covering less than 30%. Sequences were derived from PBMCs, sampled before or after stereotactic body radiation therapy (not recorded which). The source of these receptors is a donor of 50 years or more with non-small cell lung cancer.

This clonotype was detected many times. This chain joins TRBV29-1 and TRBJ2-3, with D possibly being TRBD1 (6 bases). CDR1 and CDR2 (germline): SQVTM, ANQGSEA. The CDR3 is 13 amino acids. V was pared by 5 bases and J by 2 bases, with 11 bases between. CDR3 protein: CSVRGQYTDTQYF. CDR3 in DNA: TGCAGCGTTAGAGGACAGTACACAGATACGCAGTATTTT.

At least ten counts were recorded for this clonotype. This chain uses TRBV2 with TRBJ2-7; D may be TRBD2 (5 bases). Trimming shortened V by 7 bases and J by 10 bases, and 14 bases separated the two germline ends. Germline V gene data show CDR1 as SNHLY and CDR2 as FYNNEI. The CDR3 length is 11 residues. The CDR3 is CASNPGGLQYF. The CDR3, as DNA: TGTGCCAGCAACCCAGGCGGACTCCAGTACTTC.

This clonotype was counted many times. The chain uses TRBV5-1 and TRBJ2-1, with 16 nucleotides matching TRBD2. With V trimmed by 0 bases and J by 9 bases, 6 bases remained unmatched. This CDR3 spans 17 amino acids. Germline V gene data show CDR1 as SGHRS and CDR2 as YFSETQ. CDR3 sequence: CASSLAPGTSGRGEQFF. The DNA for the CDR3 is TGCGCCAGCAGCTTGGCCCCGGGGACTAGCGGGAGGGGTGAGCAGTTCTTC. The full variable domain, in which reference TRBV5-1 and TRBJ2-1 provide the parts outside the CDR3, is KAGVTQTPRYLIKTRGQQVTLSCSPISGHRSVSWYQQTPGQGLQFLFEYFSETQRNKGNFPGRFSGRQFSNSRSEMNVSTLELGDSALYLCASSLAPGTSGRGEQFFGPGTRLTVL.

Regarding this clonotype: A read error may be the cause here, since a much bigger clone is one base away. The chain couples TRBV5-8 to TRBJ2-3, with 16 positions matching TRBD2. CDR1 SGHTS and CDR2 YDEGEE come from the germline V gene. The CDR3 sequence is 19 residues long. CDR3 DNA: TGTGCCATCAGCTTTCTGAGGGGACTAGCGGGGGGGAGCACAGATACGCAGTATTTT. Translating gives CAISFLRGLAGGSTDTQYF.

This clonotype was observed at least ten times. The chain joins TRBV20-1 to TRBJ1-4; no definite D call. The length of the CDR3 is 14 residues. Germline V lookup: CDR1 DFQATT, CDR2 SNEGSKA (reference sequence). The V end lost 4 bases, the J end lost 2 bases, and 11 bases lay between the germline ends. CDR3 protein: CSAKNQGTNEKLFF. CDR3 in DNA: TGCAGTGCTAAGAATCAAGGGACTAATGAAAAACTGTTTTTT.

In regard to this clonotype: This sequence may be a read error, since a much larger clone differs from it by one base. The chain couples TRBV9 to TRBJ2-7, with D possibly being TRBD1 (5 bases). Looked up from germline, CDR1 is SGDLS and CDR2 is YYNGEE. The CDR3 is 14 amino acids. Trimming left V 4 bases short and J 2 bases short, with 13 bases between. Written as DNA, the CDR3 is TGTGCCAGCAGCATAGACGTCAGGGCCTACGAGCAGTACTTC. This encodes CASSIDVRAYEQYF. Combining the CDR3 with reference TRBV9 and TRBJ2-7 gives the whole variable domain DSGVTQTPKHLITATGQRVTLRCSPRSGDLSVYWYQQSLDQGLQFLIQYYNGEERAKGNILERFSAQQFPDLHSELNLSSLELGDSALYFCASSIDVRAYEQYFGPGTRLTVT.

This clonotype has only one observation. A much larger clone differs by one base, so this may be a read error. The J gene is TRBJ2-5, the V gene TRBV6-2 or TRBV6-3, with 7 bases lining up with TRBD1. The germline gives CDR1 MNHEY, CDR2 SVGEGT. This CDR3 has 15 residues. The CDR3 DNA follows: TGTGCCAGCAGATACTTCGGGACAGAACAGGAGACCCAGTACTTC. Its protein product is CASRYFGTEQETQYF.

This clonotype was observed at least ten times. V usage is TRBV11-2 and J usage is TRBJ2-4; no clear D. In germline, CDR1 is SGHAT, CDR2 FQNNGV. Between the trimmed V and J ends, which lost 4 bases and 0 bases, there was a span of 4 bases. CDR3 length: 13 amino acids. In DNA form, the CDR3 reads TGTGCCAGCAGCTGGCTAGCCAAAAACATTCAGTACTTC. Translation: CASSWLAKNIQYF.

This clonotype was recorded many times. The chain has TRBV24-1 and TRBJ1-5; D call uncertain. CDR3 size: 15 residues. The germline gives CDR1 KGHDR, CDR2 SFDVKD. Trimming removed 2 bases from V and 0 bases from J, with 7 bases in between. The CDR3 reads CATSDSRGSNQPQHF. The DNA for the CDR3 is TGTGCCACCAGTGATTCGCGGGGTAGCAATCAGCCCCAGCATTTT.

This clonotype appeared many times. V gene TRBV6-1 combines with J gene TRBJ2-2; D gene ambiguous. V gave up 10 bases and J gave up 3 bases, with 18 bases separating them. CDR1 is MNHNS, CDR2 SASEGT, per germline. The CDR3 runs to 15 residues. The chain's CDR3 is CATQISGSDTGELFF. In nucleotides, the CDR3 is TGTGCCACCCAGATCTCGGGTAGTGACACCGGGGAGCTGTTTTTT.

This clonotype was recorded many times. This sequence joins TRBV6-1 and TRBJ2-3, with 10 positions matching TRBD2. Per germline, CDR1 MNHNS and CDR2 SASEGT. V shed 7 bases and J 0 bases; nucleotides not matched to a gene: 4. This CDR3 has 15 amino acids. As DNA, the CDR3 is TGTGCCAGCAAAGGACTAGCGGTTAGCACAGATACGCAGTATTTT. Protein: CASKGLAVSTDTQYF.

In this sample, this clonotype turned up many times. V usage is TRBV28 and J usage is TRBJ1-3; D is unresolved. Germline V CDR1 and CDR2: MDHEN, SYDVKM. The V and J ends lost 3 bases and 1 base respectively, with 13 bases between them. The CDR3 runs to 16 residues. The CDR3 region is CASSLLTSLSGNTIYF. The DNA of the CDR3 is TGTGCCAGCAGTTTGTTAACGTCACTTTCTGGAAACACCATATATTTT.

In regard to this clonotype: A read error is likely here: a far larger clone is one base away. The rearrangement uses TRBV6-4 and TRBJ2-3; TRBD2 might be the D (6 bases). Germline V gene lookup returns CDR1 MRHNA and CDR2 SNTAGT. CDR3 length: 13 amino acids. The DNA of the CDR3 is TGTGCCAGCAGTGCGGGAGACACATATACGCAGTATTTT. This sequence encodes CASSAGDTYTQYF.

The sample holds many counts of this clonotype. The gene calls are TRBV2 and TRBJ1-2; D unclear. Germline V lookup: CDR1 SNHLY, CDR2 FYNNEI. Trimming removed 6 bases from V and 2 bases from J, with 13 bases in between. The CDR3 has 14 amino acids. For the CDR3, the DNA is TGTGCCAGCAGCCCGAATTCGGGGAACTATGGCTACACCTTC. This translates into CASSPNSGNYGYTF.

This clonotype was counted many times. The chain recombines TRBV27 with TRBJ2-1, with no clear D. The CDR3 loop spans 12 amino acids. V was shortened by 2 bases and J by 7 bases, with 6 bases between the two germline ends. The germline V gene has CDR1 MNHEY and CDR2 SMNVEV (reference sequence). CDR3 amino acids: CASSLDPNEQFF. The CDR3 DNA sequence: TGTGCCAGCAGTTTAGACCCAAATGAGCAGTTCTTC.

At least ten counts were recorded for this clonotype. J is TRBJ1-1 and V is TRBV28; D is possibly TRBD1 (5 bases). CDR1 and CDR2 (germline): MDHEN, SYDVKM. Trimming cost V 4 bases and J 1 base, with 19 bases left between them. This CDR3 is 17 amino acids long. This CDR3 is CASSSLMYRTGNTEAFF. In nucleotides, the CDR3 is TGTGCCAGCAGTTCGCTGATGTACAGGACGGGGAACACTGAAGCTTTCTTT.

This clonotype was seen repeatedly, ten times or more. The gene calls are TRBV20-1 and TRBJ1-2; D unresolved. The CDR3 contains 13 residues. Deletions cut 3 bases from V and 3 bases from J, with 11 bases between. Germline lookup yields CDR1 DFQATT and CDR2 SNEGSKA (reference sequence). For the CDR3, the DNA is TGCAGTGCTAGGCCCGGCACCCACTATGGCTACACCTTC. Amino acid sequence: CSARPGTHYGYTF.

This clonotype was recorded at least ten times. The V gene is TRBV28, the J gene TRBJ1-2; no definite D call. CDR3 length: 13 amino acids. V was cut by 1 base and J by 12 bases, with 15 bases left in between. From germline, CDR1 is MDHEN and CDR2 SYDVKM. Written as DNA, the CDR3 is TGTGCCAGCAGTTTATTACGGACCTGGGATCACACCTTC. This codes for CASSLLRTWDHTF.

This clonotype appeared many times. The chain uses TRBV20-1 and TRBJ2-7, with 8 bases that match TRBD1. This CDR3 region has 14 residues. V was pared by 4 bases and J by 2 bases, with 7 bases of the junction left unmatched. Germline CDR1 DFQATT, CDR2 SNEGSKA (reference sequence). The CDR3: CSATRWTGTYEQYF. The CDR3, as DNA: TGCAGTGCTACCCGCTGGACAGGGACCTACGAGCAGTACTTC.

This clonotype has ten or more counts. Here the CDR3 reads CASSLGQGNTDTQYF. For the CDR3, the DNA is TGTGCCAGCAGCTTAGGGCAGGGCAACACAGATACGCAGTATTTT. This sequence joins TRBV7-9 and TRBJ2-3; possibly TRBD1 for D (5 bases). Looked up from germline, CDR1 is SEHNR and CDR2 is FQNEAQ (reference sequence). Trimming shortened V by 1 base and J by 2 bases, and 10 bases separated the two germline ends. This CDR3 spans 15 amino acids. Looking up the rest from reference TRBV7-9 and TRBJ2-3 gives the full variable domain: DTGVSQNPRHKITKRGQNVTFRCDPISEHNRLYWYRQTLGQGPEFLTYFQNEAQLEKSRLLSDRFSAERPKGSFSTLEIQRTEQGDSAMYLCASSLGQGNTDTQYFGPGTRLTVL.

This clonotype was seen ten or more times. V gene TRBV20-1 combines with J gene TRBJ1-1, with 8 bases lining up with TRBD1. In germline, CDR1 is DFQATT, CDR2 SNEGSKA (reference sequence). V shed 8 bases, J shed 1 base, and the junction held 12 bases outside the gene matches. The CDR3 length is 15 residues. For the CDR3, the DNA is TGCAGTACCCGACGGACAGGGCTGGAGAACACTGAAGCTTTCTTT. Translated: CSTRRTGLENTEAFF.

There are many counts of this clonotype. This chain joins TRBV11-2 and TRBJ2-2; D assignment may be TRBD1 or TRBD2 (5 bases each). V lost 4 bases to trimming and J lost 4 bases, with 19 bases between them. Germline assignment: CDR1 SGHAT and CDR2 FQNNGV. The CDR3 is made up of 17 amino acids. This CDR3 is CASSYSTAGAGTGELFF. The CDR3 nucleotides read TGTGCCAGCAGCTACTCGACTGCCGGGGCGGGCACCGGGGAGCTGTTTTTT.

Remarks on this clonotype: One end of the junction varies from germline; a read error may be responsible. V usage is TRBV5-1 and J usage is TRBJ2-1; D is unclear. The CDR3 spans 15 residues. Germline V gene sequence: CDR1 SGHRS, CDR2 YFSETQ. As DNA, the CDR3 is TGCGCCAACAGCTCCCAGATGGACGGTTACAATGAGCAGTTCTTC. As protein: CANSSQMDGYNEQFF.

To note about this clonotype: A read error may explain this, as a much larger clone is one base away. V gene TRBV6-2 or TRBV6-3 combines with J gene TRBJ1-1; maybe TRBD1 (5 bases). The V end was cut by 5 bases, the J end by 7 bases, with 20 bases between. This CDR3 has 15 residues. CDR1 is MNHEY, CDR2 SVGEGT, per germline. The chain's CDR3 is CASSLTGPVPSEAFF. The CDR3 nucleotides are TGTGCCAGCAGTCTAACAGGTCCCGTTCCCAGTGAAGCTTTCTTT.

About this clonotype itself: A much larger clone differs by one base, so this may be a read error. The chain combines TRBV3-1 with TRBJ2-3; 10 bases match TRBD2. Per the germline V gene, CDR1 is LGHDT and CDR2 is YNNKEL (reference sequence). This CDR3 is 15 amino acids long. DNA of the CDR3: TGTGCCAGCAGCCGCCTAGCGGGAGTCACAGGTACGCAGTATTTT. Its protein is CASSRLAGVTGTQYF.

This clonotype was detected ten times or more. The V gene is TRBV5-4, the J gene TRBJ1-6; D is unresolved. Germline CDR1 and CDR2: SGHNT and YYREEE (reference sequence). The V end lost 1 base, the J end lost 7 bases, and 12 bases lay between the germline ends. The CDR3 is 15 amino acids. CDR3 protein: CASSLRLGKNSPLHF. Here the CDR3 DNA reads TGTGCCAGCAGCTTGAGATTGGGGAAGAATTCACCCCTCCACTTT.

This clonotype has ten or more counts. V usage is TRBV20-1 and J usage is TRBJ2-3, with 7 bases aligning to TRBD2. The J segment lost 2 bases and the V segment lost 0 bases, leaving 8 bases of the junction unmatched. The CDR3 spans 16 residues. The V gene's germline CDR1 is DFQATT and CDR2 SNEGSKA (reference sequence). CDR3 protein: CSARDLSSGTTDTQYF. In nucleotides, the CDR3 is TGCAGTGCTAGAGATCTGTCTAGCGGAACCACAGATACGCAGTATTTT.